The clone carrying this TCR beta chain was found many times. The V gene lost 6 bases and the J gene lost 2 bases, with 18 bases spanning the gap. The CDR3 has 16 amino acids. Germline V gene lookup returns CDR1 MNHEY and CDR2 SVGAGI. The data belong to a study of T cells in Graves' hyperthyroidism and ophthalmopathy. TCR beta CDR3 regions were amplified from RNA. Using the HTBI primer set, a first-round RT-PCR was run on the TCR CDR3. TCRdb re-called the multiplex PCR reads through MiXCR, storing one row per CDR3 protein. The sample lists over 350,000 distinct CDR3 sequences, roughly 13% seen once, with over 25% in the top ten.

The chain recombines TRBV6-5 with TRBJ2-3, with D tentatively TRBD1 (6 bases). This sequence was found in a man in his fifties or sixties with Graves' ophthalmopathy. Sequencing was performed on blood. In DNA, the CDR3 is TGTGCCAGCAGGGACAGTTTGGGCGGAATCACAGATACGCAGTATTTT. Translated, it gives CASRDSLGGITDTQYF.